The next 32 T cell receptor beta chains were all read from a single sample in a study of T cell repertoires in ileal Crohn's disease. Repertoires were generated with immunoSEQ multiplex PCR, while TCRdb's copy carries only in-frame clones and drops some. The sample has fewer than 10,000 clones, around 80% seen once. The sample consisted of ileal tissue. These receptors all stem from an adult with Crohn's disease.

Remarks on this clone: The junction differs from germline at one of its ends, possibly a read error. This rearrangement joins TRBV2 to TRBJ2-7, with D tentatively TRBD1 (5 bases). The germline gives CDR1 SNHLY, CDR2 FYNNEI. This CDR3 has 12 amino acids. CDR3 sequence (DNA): TGTGCCAGCAGTGAATCATTCGGCAGGGAAGACTTC. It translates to CASSESFGREDF.

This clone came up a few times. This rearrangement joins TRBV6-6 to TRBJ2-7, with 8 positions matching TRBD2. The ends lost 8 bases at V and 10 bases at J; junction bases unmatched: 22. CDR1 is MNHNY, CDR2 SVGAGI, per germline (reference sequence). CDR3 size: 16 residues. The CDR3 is CASREPYGAGGPEQYF. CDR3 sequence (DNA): TGTGCCAGCCGCGAACCGTACGGGGCGGGAGGTCCGGAACAGTACTTC.

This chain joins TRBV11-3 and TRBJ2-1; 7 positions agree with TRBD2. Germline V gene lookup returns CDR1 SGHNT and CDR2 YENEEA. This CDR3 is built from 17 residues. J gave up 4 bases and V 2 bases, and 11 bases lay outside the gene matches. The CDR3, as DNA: TGTGCCAGCAGCTTAAACTTGGGAGCGGGACGATACAATGAGCAGTTCTTC. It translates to CASSLNLGAGRYNEQFF.

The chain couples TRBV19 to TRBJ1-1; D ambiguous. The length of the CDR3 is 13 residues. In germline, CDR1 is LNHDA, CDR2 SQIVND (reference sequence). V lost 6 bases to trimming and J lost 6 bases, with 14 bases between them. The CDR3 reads CASRYSTGAEAFF. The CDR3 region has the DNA TGTGCCAGTAGGTACTCAACCGGAGCTGAAGCTTTCTTT.

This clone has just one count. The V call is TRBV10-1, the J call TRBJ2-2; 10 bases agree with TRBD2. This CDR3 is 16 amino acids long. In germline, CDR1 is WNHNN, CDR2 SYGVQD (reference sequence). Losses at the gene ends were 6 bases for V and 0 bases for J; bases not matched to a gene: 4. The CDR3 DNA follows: TGCGCCAGCAGAGCAACTAGCGGGGCGAACACCGGGGAGCTGTTTTTT. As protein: CASRATSGANTGELFF.

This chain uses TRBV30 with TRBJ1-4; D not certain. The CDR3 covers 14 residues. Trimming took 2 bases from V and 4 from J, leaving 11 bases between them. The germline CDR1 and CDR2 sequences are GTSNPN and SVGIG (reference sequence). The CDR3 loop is CAWSPSGGNEKLFF. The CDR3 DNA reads TGTGCCTGGAGTCCTTCCGGCGGTAATGAAAAACTGTTTTTT.

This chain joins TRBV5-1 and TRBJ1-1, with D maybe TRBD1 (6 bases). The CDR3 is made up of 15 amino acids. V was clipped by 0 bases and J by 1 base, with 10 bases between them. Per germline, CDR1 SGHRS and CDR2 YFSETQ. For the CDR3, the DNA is TGCGCCAGCAGCTTGGCCCCGGGACAGAACACTGAAGCTTTCTTT. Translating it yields CASSLAPGQNTEAFF.

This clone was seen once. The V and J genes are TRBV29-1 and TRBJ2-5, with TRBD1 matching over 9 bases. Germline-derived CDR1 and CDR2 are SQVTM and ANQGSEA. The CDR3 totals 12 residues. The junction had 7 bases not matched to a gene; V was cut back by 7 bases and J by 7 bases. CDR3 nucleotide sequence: TGCAGCGCTCCACAGGGGGCAGGGACCCAGTACTTC. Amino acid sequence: CSAPQGAGTQYF.

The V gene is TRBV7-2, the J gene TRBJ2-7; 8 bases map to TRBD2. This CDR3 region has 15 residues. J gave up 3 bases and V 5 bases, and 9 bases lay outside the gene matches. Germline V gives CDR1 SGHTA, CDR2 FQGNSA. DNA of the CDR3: TGTGCCAGCAGCCCGGGGGCGGGGGGATTCTACGAGCAGTACTTC. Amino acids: CASSPGAGGFYEQYF.

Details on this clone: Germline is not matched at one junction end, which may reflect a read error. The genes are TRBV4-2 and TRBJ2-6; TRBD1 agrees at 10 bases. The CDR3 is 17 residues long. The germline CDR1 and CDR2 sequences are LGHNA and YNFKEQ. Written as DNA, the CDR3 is TGTGCCAGCGGCCAAGCGGGACAGGGGTCTGGGGCCAACGTCCTGACTTTC. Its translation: CASGQAGQGSGANVLTF.

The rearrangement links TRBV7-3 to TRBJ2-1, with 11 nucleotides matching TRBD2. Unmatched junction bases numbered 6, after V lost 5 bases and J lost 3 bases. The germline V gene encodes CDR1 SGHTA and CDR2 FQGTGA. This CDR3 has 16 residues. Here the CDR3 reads CASSPTSGVVYNEQFF. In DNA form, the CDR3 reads TGTGCCAGCAGCCCGACTAGCGGGGTCGTCTACAATGAGCAGTTCTTC.

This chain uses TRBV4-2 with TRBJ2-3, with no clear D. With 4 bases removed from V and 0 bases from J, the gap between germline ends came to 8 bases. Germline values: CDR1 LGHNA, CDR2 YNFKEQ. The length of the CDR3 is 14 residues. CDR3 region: CASSLLPSTDTQYF. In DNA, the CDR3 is TGTGCCAGCAGCCTTCTCCCTAGCACAGATACGCAGTATTTT.

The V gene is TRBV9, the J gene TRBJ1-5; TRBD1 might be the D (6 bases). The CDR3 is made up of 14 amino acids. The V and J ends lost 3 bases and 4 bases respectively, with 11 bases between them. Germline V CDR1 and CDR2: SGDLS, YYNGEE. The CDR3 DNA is TGTGCCAGCAGCGCGCAGGGGATAAATCAGCCCCAGCATTTT. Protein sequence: CASSAQGINQPQHF. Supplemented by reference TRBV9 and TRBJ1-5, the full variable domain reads DSGVTQTPKHLITATGQRVTLRCSPRSGDLSVYWYQQSLDQGLQFLIQYYNGEERAKGNILERFSAQQFPDLHSELNLSSLELGDSALYFCASSAQGINQPQHFGDGTRLSIL.

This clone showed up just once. CDR3 sequence reads: CASSLRQGVQPQHF. CDR3 DNA sequence: TGTGCCAGCAGCTTACGGCAGGGTGTACAGCCCCAGCATTTT. This chain links TRBV7-2 with TRBJ1-5, with a possible D match to TRBD1 (5 bases). Germline-derived CDR1 and CDR2 are SGHTA and FQGNSA. V shed 2 bases and J shed 7 bases, with 12 bases lying between them. This CDR3 has 14 residues.

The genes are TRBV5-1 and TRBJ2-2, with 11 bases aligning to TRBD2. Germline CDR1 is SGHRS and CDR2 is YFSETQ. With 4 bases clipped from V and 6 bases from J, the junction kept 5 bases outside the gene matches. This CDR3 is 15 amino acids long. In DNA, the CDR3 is TGCGCCAGCAGCCTGGCACTAGCGGGGGCCGGGGAGCTGTTTTTT. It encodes CASSLALAGAGELFF.

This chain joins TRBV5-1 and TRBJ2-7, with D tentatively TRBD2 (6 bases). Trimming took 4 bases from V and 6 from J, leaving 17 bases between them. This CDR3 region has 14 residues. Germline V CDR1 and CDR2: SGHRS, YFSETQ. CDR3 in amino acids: CASSQEAGRFEQYF. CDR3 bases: TGCGCCAGCAGCCAGGAGGCGGGGCGATTCGAGCAGTACTTC.

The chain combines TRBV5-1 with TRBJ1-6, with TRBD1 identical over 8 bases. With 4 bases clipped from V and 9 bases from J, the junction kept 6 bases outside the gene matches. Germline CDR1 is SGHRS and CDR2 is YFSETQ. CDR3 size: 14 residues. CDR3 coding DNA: TGCGCCAGCAGCCCCGGGACAGGTGCTTCACCCCTCCACTTT. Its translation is CASSPGTGASPLHF. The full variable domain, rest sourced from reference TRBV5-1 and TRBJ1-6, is KAGVTQTPRYLIKTRGQQVTLSCSPISGHRSVSWYQQTPGQGLQFLFEYFSETQRNKGNFPGRFSGRQFSNSRSEMNVSTLELGDSALYLCASSPGTGASPLHFGNGTRLTVT.

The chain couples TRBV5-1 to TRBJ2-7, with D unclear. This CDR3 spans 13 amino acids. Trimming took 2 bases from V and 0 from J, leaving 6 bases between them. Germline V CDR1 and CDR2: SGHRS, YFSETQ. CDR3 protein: CASSFPSSYEQYF. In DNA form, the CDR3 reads TGCGCCAGCAGCTTCCCGAGCTCCTACGAGCAGTACTTC.

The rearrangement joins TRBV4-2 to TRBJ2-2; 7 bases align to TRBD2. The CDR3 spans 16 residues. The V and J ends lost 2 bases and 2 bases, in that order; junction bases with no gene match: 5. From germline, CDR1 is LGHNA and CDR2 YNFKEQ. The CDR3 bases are TGTGCCAGCAGCCAACAGGCGGGAGAAAACACCGGGGAGCTGTTTTTT. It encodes CASSQQAGENTGELFF.

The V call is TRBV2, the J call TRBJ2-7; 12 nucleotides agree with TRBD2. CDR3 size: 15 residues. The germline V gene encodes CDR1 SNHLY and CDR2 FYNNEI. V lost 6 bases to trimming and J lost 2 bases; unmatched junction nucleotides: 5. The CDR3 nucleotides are TGTGCCAGCAGGACTAGCGGGGGTTCCCCCTACGAGCAGTACTTC. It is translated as CASRTSGGSPYEQYF.

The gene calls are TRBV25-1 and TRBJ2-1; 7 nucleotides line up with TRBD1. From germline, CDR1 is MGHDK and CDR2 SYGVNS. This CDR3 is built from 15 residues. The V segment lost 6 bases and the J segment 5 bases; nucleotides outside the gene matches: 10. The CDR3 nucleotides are TGTGCCAGCAGCCTGACCGGGACAGTCAACAATGAGCAGTTCTTC. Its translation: CASSLTGTVNNEQFF.

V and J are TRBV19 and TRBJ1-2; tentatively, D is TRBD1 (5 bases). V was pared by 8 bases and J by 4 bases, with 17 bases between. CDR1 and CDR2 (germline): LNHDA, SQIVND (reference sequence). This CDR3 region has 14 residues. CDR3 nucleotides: TGTGCCAGTGCAGAAGAACAGGAGTCCTATGGCTACACCTTC. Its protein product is CASAEEQESYGYTF.

The CDR3 nucleotides are TGTGCCAGCAGTGGTTGGACAGGGTACAATGAGCAGTTCTTC. Translated, it gives CASSGWTGYNEQFF. The chain has TRBV6-5 and TRBJ2-1; 8 nucleotides line up with TRBD1. CDR1 and CDR2 (germline): MNHEY, SVGAGI. The CDR3 is made up of 14 amino acids. The trim removed 5 bases at V and 4 bases at J, leaving 4 bases unmatched.

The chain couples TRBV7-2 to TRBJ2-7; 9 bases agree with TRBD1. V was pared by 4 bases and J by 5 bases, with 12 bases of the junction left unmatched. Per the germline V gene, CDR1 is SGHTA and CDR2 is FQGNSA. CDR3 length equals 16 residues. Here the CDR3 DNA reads TGTGCCAGCAGCTCAAATCCCCGGGACAGGGTTAACGAGCAGTACTTC. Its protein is CASSSNPRDRVNEQYF.

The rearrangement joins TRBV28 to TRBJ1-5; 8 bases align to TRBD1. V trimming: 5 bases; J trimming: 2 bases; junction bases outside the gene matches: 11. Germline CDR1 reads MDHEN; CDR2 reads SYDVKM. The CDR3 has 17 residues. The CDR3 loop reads CASSSGQGSGGNQPQHF. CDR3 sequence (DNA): TGTGCCAGCAGTAGTGGACAGGGCTCGGGGGGCAATCAGCCCCAGCATTTT. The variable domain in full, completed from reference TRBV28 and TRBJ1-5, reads DVKVTQSSRYLVKRTGEKVFLECVQDMDHENMFWYRQDPGLGLRLIYFSYDVKMKEKGDIPEGYSVSREKKERFSLILESASTNQTSMYLCASSSGQGSGGNQPQHFGDGTRLSIL.

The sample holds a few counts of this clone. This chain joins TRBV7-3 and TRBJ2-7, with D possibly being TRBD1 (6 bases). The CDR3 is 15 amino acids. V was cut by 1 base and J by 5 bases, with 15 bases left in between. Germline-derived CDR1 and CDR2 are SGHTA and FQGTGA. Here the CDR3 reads CASSLNPGGGDEQYF. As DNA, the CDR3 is TGTGCCAGCAGCTTAAATCCTGGGGGCGGTGACGAGCAGTACTTC.

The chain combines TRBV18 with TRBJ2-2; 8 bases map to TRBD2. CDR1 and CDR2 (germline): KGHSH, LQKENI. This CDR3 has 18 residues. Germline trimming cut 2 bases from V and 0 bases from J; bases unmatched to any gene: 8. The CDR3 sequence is CASSPLGPAGANTGELFF. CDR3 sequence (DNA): TGTGCCAGCTCACCATTGGGACCAGCGGGGGCGAACACCGGGGAGCTGTTTTTT.

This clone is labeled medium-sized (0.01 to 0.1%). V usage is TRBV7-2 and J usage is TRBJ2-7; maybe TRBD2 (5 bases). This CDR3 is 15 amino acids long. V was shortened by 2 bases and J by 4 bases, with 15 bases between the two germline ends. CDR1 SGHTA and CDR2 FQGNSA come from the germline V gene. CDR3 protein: CASSLQFGVSYEQYF. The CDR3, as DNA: TGTGCCAGCAGCTTACAGTTCGGGGTATCGTACGAGCAGTACTTC.

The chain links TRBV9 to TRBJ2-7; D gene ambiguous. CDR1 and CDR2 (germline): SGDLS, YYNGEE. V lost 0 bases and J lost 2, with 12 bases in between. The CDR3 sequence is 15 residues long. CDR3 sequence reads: CASSVGRASTYEQYF. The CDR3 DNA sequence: TGTGCCAGCAGCGTAGGTAGAGCGTCGACCTACGAGCAGTACTTC.

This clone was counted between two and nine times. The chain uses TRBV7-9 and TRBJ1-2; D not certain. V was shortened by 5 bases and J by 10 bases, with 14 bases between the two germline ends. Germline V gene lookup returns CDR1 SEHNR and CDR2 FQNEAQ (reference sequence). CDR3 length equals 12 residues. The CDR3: CASSRGRVDYTF. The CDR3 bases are TGTGCCAGCAGCAGAGGGAGGGTGGACTACACCTTC.

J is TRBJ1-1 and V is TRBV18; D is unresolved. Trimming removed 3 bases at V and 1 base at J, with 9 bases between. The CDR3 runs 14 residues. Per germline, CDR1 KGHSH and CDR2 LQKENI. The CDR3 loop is CASSPLRGNTEAFF. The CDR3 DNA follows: TGTGCCAGCTCACCCTTACGGGGGAACACTGAAGCTTTCTTT.

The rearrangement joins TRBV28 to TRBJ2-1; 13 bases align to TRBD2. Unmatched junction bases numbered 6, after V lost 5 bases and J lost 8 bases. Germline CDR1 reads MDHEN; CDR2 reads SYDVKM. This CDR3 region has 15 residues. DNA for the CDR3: TGTGCCAGCAGTATGGGACTAGCGGGAACTTATGAGCAGTTCTTC. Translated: CASSMGLAGTYEQFF.